The present T cell receptor beta chain was sequenced within a study of cytomegalovirus exposure and HLA in healthy donors. PCR used 60 Vbeta primers and 13 Jbeta primers. The assay was immunoSEQ multiplex PCR, and TCRdb's table has in-frame clones only and misses some. Altogether 200,000 to 250,000 clones are present, about 83% being singletons, with the ten largest covering about 1.4%. This CDR3 region has 15 residues. Germline assignment: CDR1 SGHTA and CDR2 FQGNSA. J lost 0 bases, V lost 4 bases, and 3 bases had no gene match. The rearrangement joins TRBV7-2 to TRBJ1-2; TRBD1 aligns across 9 bases. The sequence was obtained from a girl aged 5 to 17 in good health and CMV-seronegative. Sequenced: PBMCs. The CDR3 DNA sequence: TGTGCCAGCAGCTACGGACAGGGGACTAACTATGGCTACACCTTC. Amino acid sequence: CASSYGQGTNYGYTF. The full variable domain, completed using reference TRBV7-2 and TRBJ1-2, is GAGVSQSPSNKVTEKGKDVELRCDPISGHTALYWYRQSLGQGLEFLIYFQGNSAPDKSGLPSDRFSAERTGGSVSTLTIQRTQQEDSAVYLCASSYGQGTNYGYTFGSGTRLTVV.